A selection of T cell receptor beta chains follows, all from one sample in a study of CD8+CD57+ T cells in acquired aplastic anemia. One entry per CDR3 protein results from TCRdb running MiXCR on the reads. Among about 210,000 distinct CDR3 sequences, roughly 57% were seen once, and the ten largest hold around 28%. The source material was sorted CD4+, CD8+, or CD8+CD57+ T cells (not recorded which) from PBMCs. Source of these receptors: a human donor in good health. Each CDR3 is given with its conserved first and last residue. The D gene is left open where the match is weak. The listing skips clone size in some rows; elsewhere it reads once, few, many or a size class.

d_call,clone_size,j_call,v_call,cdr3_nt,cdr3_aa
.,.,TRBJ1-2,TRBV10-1,TGTGCCAGCAGTTACGGGAGGGCTGGCTACACCTTC,CASSYGRAGYTF
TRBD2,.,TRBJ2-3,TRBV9,TGTGCCAGCAGCGAGAGGACTAGCGGGAGGGGCACAGATACGCAGTATTTT,CASSERTSGRGTDTQYF
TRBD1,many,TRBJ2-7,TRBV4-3,TGCGCCAGCAGCCAAGATATGACAGGGACCTACGAGCAGTACTTC,CASSQDMTGTYEQYF
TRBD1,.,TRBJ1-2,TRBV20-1,TGCAGTGCTAGAGGGGGACAGGGAAACTATGGCTACACCTTC,CSARGGQGNYGYTF
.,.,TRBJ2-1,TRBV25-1,TGTGCCAGCAGTGAGCAGTCCCCGAGAAACAATGAGCAGTTCTTC,CASSEQSPRNNEQFF
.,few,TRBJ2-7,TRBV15,TGTGCCACCAGCAGAGGTGGCTCCTACGAGCAGTACTTC,CATSRGGSYEQYF
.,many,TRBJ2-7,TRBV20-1,TGCAGTGCTAGAGATAGTACTAGCTACGAGCAGTACTTC,CSARDSTSYEQYF
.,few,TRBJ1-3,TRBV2,TGTGCCAGCAGTGAAGCAACGTCAGCCGGAGGAAACACCATATATTTT,CASSEATSAGGNTIYF
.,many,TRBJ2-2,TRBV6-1,TGTGCCAGCGTCAGCAGGGCGAACACCGGGGAGCTGTTTTTT,CASVSRANTGELFF
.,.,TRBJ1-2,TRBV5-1,TGCGCCAGCAGCCCCCCGCAGGGACAAGGCTACACCTTC,CASSPPQGQGYTF
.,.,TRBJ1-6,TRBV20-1,TGCAGTGCTAGGATGGGCCAGGGAGATAGGTCACCCCTCCACTTT,CSARMGQGDRSPLHF
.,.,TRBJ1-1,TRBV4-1,TGCGCCAGCAGCCAAGAGGGTAGACTTTCTCAAGCTTTCTTT,CASSQEGRLSQAFF
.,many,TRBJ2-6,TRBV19,TGTGCCAGTAGAACCGGGGCCAACGTCCTGACTTTC,CASRTGANVLTF
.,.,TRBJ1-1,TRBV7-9,TGTGCCAGCAGCTCGATGCCGGGACAGAACACTGAAGCTTTCTTT,CASSSMPGQNTEAFF
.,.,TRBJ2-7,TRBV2,TGTGCCAGCAGTGGCCGAACCGGACGACCTTCCTACGAGCAGTACTTC,CASSGRTGRPSYEQYF
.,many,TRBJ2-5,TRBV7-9,TGTGCCAGCAGCTTAGCGCTCGTGGAGACCCAGTACTTC,CASSLALVETQYF
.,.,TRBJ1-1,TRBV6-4,TGTGCCAGCAGTGACGACCCAGGGTGGAGCACTGAAGCTTTCTTT,CASSDDPGWSTEAFF
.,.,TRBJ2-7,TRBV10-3,TGTGCCATCAGTTCGGGGCCCACCTACGAGCAGTACTTC,CAISSGPTYEQYF
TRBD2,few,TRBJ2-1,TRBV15,TGTGCCACCATGATTAGCGGGAGGCCAATCAATGAGCAGTTCTTC,CATMISGRPINEQFF
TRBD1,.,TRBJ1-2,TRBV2,TGTGCCAGCAGTGCCGGGACAGCCTCATATGGCTACACCTTC,CASSAGTASYGYTF
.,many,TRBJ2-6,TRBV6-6,TGTGCCAGCAGTCCCGACGGAACTGGGGCCAACGTCCTGACTTTC,CASSPDGTGANVLTF
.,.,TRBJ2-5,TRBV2,TGTGCCAGCAGGTCCACCGGGATGCAGACCCAGTACTTC,CASRSTGMQTQYF
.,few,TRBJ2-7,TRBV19,TGTGCCAGTAGTTCCCTCCCACGCCCCTACGAGCAGTACTTC,CASSSLPRPYEQYF
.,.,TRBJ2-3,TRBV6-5,TGTGCCAGCAGCTTATTCGGGTGGGGCGGGGCTAGCACAGATACGCAGTATTTT,CASSLFGWGGASTDTQYF
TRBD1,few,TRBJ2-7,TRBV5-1,TGCGCCAGCAGCTTGGGACAGGGTAATCCCGAGCAGTACTTC,CASSLGQGNPEQYF
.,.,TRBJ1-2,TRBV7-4,TGTGCCAGCAGCTTAGAGGTAATCTCTAACTATGGCTACACCTTC,CASSLEVISNYGYTF
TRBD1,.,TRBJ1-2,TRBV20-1,TGCAGTGCTAAGACAGGGGCGAGCTATGGCTACACCTTC,CSAKTGASYGYTF
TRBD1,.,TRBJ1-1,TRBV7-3,TGTGCCAGCAGCTTAAGGGGGACAGAAACTGAAGCTTTCTTT,CASSLRGTETEAFF
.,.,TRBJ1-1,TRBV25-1,TGTGCCAGCAGTGATGGTATTTTCGCGAACACTGAAGCTTTCTTT,CASSDGIFANTEAFF
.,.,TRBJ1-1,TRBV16,TGTGCCAGCAGTTCCCCTGGAGGTGGAAACACTGAAGCTTTCTTT,CASSSPGGGNTEAFF
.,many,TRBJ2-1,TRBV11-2,TGTGCCAGCAGCTTAGTTTTAGGCTGGGCAGGCAATGAGCAGTTCTTC,CASSLVLGWAGNEQFF
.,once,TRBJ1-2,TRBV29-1,TGCAGCGTTCTAGGCGGGGGTGACTATGGCTACACTTTC,CSVLGGGDYGYTF
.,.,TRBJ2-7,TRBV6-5,TGTGCCAGCAGCGGGGAGACCCCCTACGAGCAGTACTTC,CASSGETPYEQYF
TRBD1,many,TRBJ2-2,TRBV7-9,TGTGCCAGCAGCCAGCTGGACAGGGCGAACACCGGGGAGCTGTTTTTT,CASSQLDRANTGELFF
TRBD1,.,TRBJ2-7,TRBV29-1,TGCAGCGTGGGGGGGACAGGGGGCTACGAGCAGTACTTC,CSVGGTGGYEQYF
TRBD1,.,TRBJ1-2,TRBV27,TGTGCCAGCAGTCCACAGGGGGCGTTTGGCTACACCTTC,CASSPQGAFGYTF
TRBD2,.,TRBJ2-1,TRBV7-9,TGTGCCAGCAGCATAAATACCGGGACTAGCAACAATGAGCAGTTCTTC,CASSINTGTSNNEQFF
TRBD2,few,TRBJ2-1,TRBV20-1,TGCAGTGCCCAGGGTTGGGCTAGCGGGAACAATGAGCAGTTCTTC,CSAQGWASGNNEQFF
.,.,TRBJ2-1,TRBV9,TGTGCCAGCAGCGTAGGCGGGGACTCCTACAATGAGCAGTTCTTC,CASSVGGDSYNEQFF
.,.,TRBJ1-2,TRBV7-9,TGTGCCAGCAGCCCCGGACAGCACTATGGCTACACCTTC,CASSPGQHYGYTF
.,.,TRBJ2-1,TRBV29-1,TGCAGCGTTGTGGGGATGGGGGATCGAAGCTCCTACAATGAGCAGTTCTTC,CSVVGMGDRSSYNEQFF
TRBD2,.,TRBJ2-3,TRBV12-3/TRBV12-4,TGTGCCAGCAGTTGGGTAGCGGGCCTCACAGATACGCAGTATTTT,CASSWVAGLTDTQYF
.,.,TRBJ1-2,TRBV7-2,TGTGCCAGCAGCTTAGTCACGACTCTAACTGCGAACTATGGCTACACCTTC,CASSLVTTLTANYGYTF
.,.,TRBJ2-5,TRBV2,TGTGCCAGCAGTGAAGGTCTTCTAGGGCGGACCCAGTACTTC,CASSEGLLGRTQYF
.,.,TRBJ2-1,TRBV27,TGTGCCAGCAGTTTCGGTGCCAGTGGGAATGAGCAGTTCTTC,CASSFGASGNEQFF
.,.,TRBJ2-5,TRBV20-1,TGCAGTGCTCTAGGGGGGGGAGTAGGAGAGACCCAGTACTTC,CSALGGGVGETQYF
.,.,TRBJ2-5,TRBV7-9,TGTGCCAGCAGCTTAGGTGGGGGGCGGCAAGAGACCCAGTACTTC,CASSLGGGRQETQYF
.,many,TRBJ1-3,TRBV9,TGTGCCAGCAGCGAGGACCGGGACTTAGGAAACACCATATATTTT,CASSEDRDLGNTIYF